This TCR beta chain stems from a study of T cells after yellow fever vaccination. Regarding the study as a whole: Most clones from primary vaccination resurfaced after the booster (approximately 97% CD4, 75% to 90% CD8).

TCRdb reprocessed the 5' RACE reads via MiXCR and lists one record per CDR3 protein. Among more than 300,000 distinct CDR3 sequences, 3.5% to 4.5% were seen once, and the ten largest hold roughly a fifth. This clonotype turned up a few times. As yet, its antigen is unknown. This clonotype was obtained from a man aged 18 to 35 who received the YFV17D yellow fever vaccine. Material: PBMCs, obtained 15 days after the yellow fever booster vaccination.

The CDR3 is CASSQTGGIGETQYF. The CDR3 DNA is TGTGCCAGCAGCCAAACGGGCGGGATCGGGGAGACCCAGTACTTC. This chain connects TRBV7-2 to TRBJ2-5; TRBD2 is a possible D gene (6 bases). Germline loops: CDR1 SGHTA, CDR2 FQGNSA. This CDR3 is 15 amino acids long. V gave up 5 bases and J gave up 5 bases, with 18 bases separating them.